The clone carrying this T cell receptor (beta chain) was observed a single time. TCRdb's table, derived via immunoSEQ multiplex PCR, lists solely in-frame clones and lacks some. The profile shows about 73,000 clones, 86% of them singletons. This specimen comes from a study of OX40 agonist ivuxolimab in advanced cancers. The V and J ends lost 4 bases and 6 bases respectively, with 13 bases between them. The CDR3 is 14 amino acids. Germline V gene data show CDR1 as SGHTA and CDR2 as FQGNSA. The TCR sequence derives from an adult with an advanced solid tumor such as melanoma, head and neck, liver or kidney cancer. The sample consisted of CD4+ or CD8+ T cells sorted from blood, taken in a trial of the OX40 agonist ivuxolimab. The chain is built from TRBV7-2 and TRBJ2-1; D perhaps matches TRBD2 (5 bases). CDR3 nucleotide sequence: TGTGCCAGCAGCTCCCTCGTCGGGGTCAATGAGCAGTTCTTC. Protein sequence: CASSSLVGVNEQFF.